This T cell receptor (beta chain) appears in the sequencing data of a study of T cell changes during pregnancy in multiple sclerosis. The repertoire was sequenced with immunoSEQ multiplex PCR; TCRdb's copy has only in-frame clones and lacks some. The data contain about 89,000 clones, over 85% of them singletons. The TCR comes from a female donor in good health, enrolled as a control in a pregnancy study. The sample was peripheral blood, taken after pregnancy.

The CDR3 DNA reads TGTGCCAGCAGCCAAGCAGGCGGGAGTAGGTACAATGAGCAGTTCTTC. It encodes CASSQAGGSRYNEQFF. The chain uses TRBV14 and TRBJ2-1; 7 nucleotides line up with TRBD2. V trimming: 1 base; J trimming: 4 bases; junction bases outside the gene matches: 7. The CDR3 has 16 amino acids. The germline V gene encodes CDR1 SGHDN and CDR2 FVKESK.